This T cell receptor beta chain was identified during a study of blood T cell repertoires in COVID-19 (TCRdb year 2020). Study-wide context: Samples from collaborators originated in the United States, Italy and Spain and spanned both the acute and convalescent phases of COVID-19. The prospective study material was composed of cDNA or gDNA derived from T cells, B-cell-depleted T cells, or PBMCs. Subjects who had been exposed to COVID-19, were actively infected with it, or had recovered from it provided the deeply sampled blood TCRbeta repertoires that made up the dataset. The repertoires were made available in a free public database intended to serve as a resource for research on the immune response to SARS-CoV-2. The samples were drawn from two sources: the first 160 participants of the ongoing ImmuneRACE study, and fewer than 1,500 subjects contributed by 6 global collaborators. A de-identified subject ID, COVID-19 status, age in years and sex were almost always included in the sample metadata. HLA class I and class II types, where available, came from metadata supplied by the sample provider rather than from assay-based typing. Paper-wide results and their limitations: The amount of clinical and demographic metadata varied by source and participant and was provided uncurated.

TCRbeta CDR3 regions were amplified from genomic DNA by means of the immunoSEQ Assay, a bias-controlled multiplex PCR. As for how the authors treated the data: Within the assay, amplification of reference gene primers was used to estimate how many nucleated cells each sample contained. To quantify the absolute abundance of each unique TCRbeta CDR3 rearrangement, sequence reads were collapsed and filtered. For each sample, productive Simpson clonality was calculated as the square root of Simpson's diversity index over productive rearrangements. Held by TCRdb, this immuneACCESS table contains in-frame sequences only and omits some clones. Under half of the omission traces to an unresolved V gene where checked; the cause of the rest is unknown. The V and J calls and the clone size are those of that table, but D and trimming were determined from the DNA. This sample holds about 54,000 clones; approximately 80% were observed only once. About 5.4% of the sample lies in the top ten.

A word on this clone: The clone's antigen remains unknown. At one end the junction does not follow the germline gene, possibly because of a read error.

From the cysteine through the phenylalanine, the CDR3 covers 12 amino acids. Only the CDR3 region is kept as DNA, spanning 36 bases read in frame from base 1. According to the germline V gene, CDR1 reads SGHDT and CDR2 reads YYEEEE. Collaborating institutions collected whole blood in K2EDTA tubes following their own protocols. Collaborator samples were shipped for TCRbeta analysis as frozen whole blood, isolated PBMCs, or DNA extracted from either sample type. Recombination connected TRBV5-6 to TRBJ2-3, and 9 junction bases match TRBD2. The clonotype was recovered from a woman aged 60 to 75 with acute or convalescent COVID-19. Sequenced sample: peripheral blood. The sequenced DNA: TGTGCCAGCAGCGGGTCGGGACTAGCAAATGATTTT. Its product reads: CASSGSGLANDF.